The clone carrying this T cell receptor beta chain has at least ten counts. What it recognizes is unknown. Donor samples were obtained from healthy Caucasian individuals from Russia, aged 6 to 90. Primers used in a second PCR of about 7 to 11 cycles were a sample-barcoded 5' primer and a J-beta primer mix. TCRdb passed the 5' RACE reads through MiXCR, listing each CDR3 protein once. This table has fewer than 800,000 distinct CDR3 sequences, 32% appearing once. These data are taken from a study of blood T cells in healthy people across ages. Across the study: There was about one barcoded beta molecule captured by template switching per two T cells. Study-level findings and limits: TCR beta diversity, measured per million T cells, fell in a roughly linear way with age.

With V trimmed by 2 bases and J by 3 bases, 9 bases remained unmatched. Germline CDR1 and CDR2: SNHLY and FYNNEI. This CDR3 is 17 amino acids long. The sequence was collected from a woman aged 80 or over in good health. V and J are TRBV2 and TRBJ2-7; 11 nucleotides align to TRBD2. Material: blood. CDR3 nucleotides: TGTGCCAGCAGTGAATATCAACTAGCGGGGGATATCTACGAGCAGTACTTC. This codes for CASSEYQLAGDIYEQYF.